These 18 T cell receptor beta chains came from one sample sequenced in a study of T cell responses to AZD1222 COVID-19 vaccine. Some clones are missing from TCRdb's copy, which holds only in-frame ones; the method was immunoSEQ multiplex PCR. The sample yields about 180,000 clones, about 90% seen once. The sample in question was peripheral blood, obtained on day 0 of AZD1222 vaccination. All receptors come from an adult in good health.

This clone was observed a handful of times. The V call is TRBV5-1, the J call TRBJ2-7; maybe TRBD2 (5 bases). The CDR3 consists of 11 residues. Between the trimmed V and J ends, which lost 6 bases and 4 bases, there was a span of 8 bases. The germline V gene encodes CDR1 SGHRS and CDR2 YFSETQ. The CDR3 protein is CASKGEYEQYF. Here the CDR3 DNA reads TGCGCCAGCAAGGGAGAGTACGAGCAGTACTTC.

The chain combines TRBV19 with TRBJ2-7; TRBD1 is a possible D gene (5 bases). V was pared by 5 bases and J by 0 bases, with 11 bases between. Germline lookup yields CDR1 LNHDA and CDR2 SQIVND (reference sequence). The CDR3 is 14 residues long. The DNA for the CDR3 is TGTGCCAGTAGTCCCAGGGTTAGCTCCTACGAGCAGTACTTC. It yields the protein CASSPRVSSYEQYF.

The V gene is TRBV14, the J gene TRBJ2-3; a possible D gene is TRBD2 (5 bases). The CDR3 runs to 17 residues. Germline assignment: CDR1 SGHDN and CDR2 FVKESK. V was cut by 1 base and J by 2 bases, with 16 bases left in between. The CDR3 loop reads CASSQVSGSVYTDTQYF. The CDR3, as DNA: TGTGCCAGCAGCCAAGTAAGCGGCAGCGTTTACACAGATACGCAGTATTTT.

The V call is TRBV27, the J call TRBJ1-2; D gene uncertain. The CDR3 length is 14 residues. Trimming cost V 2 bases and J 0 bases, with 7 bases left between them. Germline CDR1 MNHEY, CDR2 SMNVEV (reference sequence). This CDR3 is CASSLAPTNYGYTF. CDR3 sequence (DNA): TGTGCCAGCAGTTTAGCGCCGACTAACTATGGCTACACCTTC.

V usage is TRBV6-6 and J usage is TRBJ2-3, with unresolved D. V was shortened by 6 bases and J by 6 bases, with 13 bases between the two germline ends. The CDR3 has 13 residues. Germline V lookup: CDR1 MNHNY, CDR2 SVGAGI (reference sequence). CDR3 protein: CASSPRESDTQYF. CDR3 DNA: TGTGCCAGCAGCCCAAGAGAGTCGGATACGCAGTATTTT.

The CDR3 DNA sequence: TGTGCCAGCAGGGGGGGTTCGGATGAGCAGTTCTTC. This encodes CASRGGSDEQFF. V usage is TRBV7-9 and J usage is TRBJ2-1; weak D call: TRBD2 (6 bases). CDR3 length: 12 residues. Trimming pared 6 bases from V and 8 bases from J, leaving 11 bases between. The germline CDR1 and CDR2 sequences are SEHNR and FQNEAQ (reference sequence).

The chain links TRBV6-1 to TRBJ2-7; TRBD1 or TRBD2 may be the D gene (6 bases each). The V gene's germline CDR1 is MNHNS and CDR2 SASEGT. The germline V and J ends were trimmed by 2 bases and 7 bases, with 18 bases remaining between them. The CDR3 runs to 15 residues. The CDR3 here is CASSELGGTTGEQYF. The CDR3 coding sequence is TGTGCCAGCAGTGAACTCGGGGGCACTACGGGGGAGCAGTACTTC.

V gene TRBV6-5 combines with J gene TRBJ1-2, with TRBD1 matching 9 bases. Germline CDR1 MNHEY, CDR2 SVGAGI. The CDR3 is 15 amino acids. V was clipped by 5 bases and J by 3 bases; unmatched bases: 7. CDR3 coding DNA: TGTGCCAGCAGTCAAACAGGGGGCCACGACTATGGCTACACCTTC. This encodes CASSQTGGHDYGYTF.

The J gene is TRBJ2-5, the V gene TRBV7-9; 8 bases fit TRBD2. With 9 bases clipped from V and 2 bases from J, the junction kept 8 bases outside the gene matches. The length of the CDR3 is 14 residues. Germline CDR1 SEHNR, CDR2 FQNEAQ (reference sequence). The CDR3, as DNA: TGTGCCAGTAGAGCGGGGGCACAACAAGAGACCCAGTACTTC. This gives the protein CASRAGAQQETQYF.

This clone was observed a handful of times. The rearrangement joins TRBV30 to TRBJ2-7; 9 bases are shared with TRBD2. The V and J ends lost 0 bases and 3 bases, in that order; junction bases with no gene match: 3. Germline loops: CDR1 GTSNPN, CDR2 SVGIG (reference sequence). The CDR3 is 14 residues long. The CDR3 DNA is TGTGCCTGGAGTGTACCAGCGGGGGGCTACGAGCAGTACTTC. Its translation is CAWSVPAGGYEQYF. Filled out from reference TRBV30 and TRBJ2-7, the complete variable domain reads SQTIHQWPATLVQPVGSPLSLECTVEGTSNPNLYWYRQAAGRGLQLLFYSVGIGQISSEVPQNLSASRPQDRQFILSSKKLLLSDSGFYLCAWSVPAGGYEQYFGPGTRLTVT.

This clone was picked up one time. The CDR3 protein is CAWTQGGSNYGYTF. DNA of the CDR3: TGTGCCTGGACTCAAGGGGGCTCTAACTATGGCTACACCTTC. The chain has TRBV30 and TRBJ1-2, with TRBD1 matching over 7 bases. J was trimmed by 0 bases and V by 4 bases; bases with no gene match: 5. The germline CDR1 and CDR2 sequences are GTSNPN and SVGIG (reference sequence). CDR3 size: 14 residues.

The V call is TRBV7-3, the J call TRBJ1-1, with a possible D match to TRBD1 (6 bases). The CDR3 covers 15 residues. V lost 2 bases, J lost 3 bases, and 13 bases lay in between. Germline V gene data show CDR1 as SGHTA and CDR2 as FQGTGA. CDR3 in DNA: TGTGCCAGCAGCTTATCCCAGGGGTCATACACTGAAGCTTTCTTT. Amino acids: CASSLSQGSYTEAFF.

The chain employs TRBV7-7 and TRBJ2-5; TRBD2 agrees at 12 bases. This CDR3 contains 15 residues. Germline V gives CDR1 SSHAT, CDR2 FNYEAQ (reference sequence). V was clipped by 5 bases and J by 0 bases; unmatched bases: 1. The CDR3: CASSTSGGYQETQYF. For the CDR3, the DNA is TGTGCCAGCAGCACTAGCGGGGGGTACCAAGAGACCCAGTACTTC.

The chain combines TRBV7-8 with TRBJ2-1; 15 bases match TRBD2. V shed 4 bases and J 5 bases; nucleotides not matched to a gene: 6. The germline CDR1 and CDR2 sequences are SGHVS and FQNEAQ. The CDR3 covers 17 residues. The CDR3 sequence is CASSSGLAGGHDNEQFF. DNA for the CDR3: TGTGCCAGCAGCTCTGGACTAGCGGGGGGGCACGACAATGAGCAGTTCTTC.

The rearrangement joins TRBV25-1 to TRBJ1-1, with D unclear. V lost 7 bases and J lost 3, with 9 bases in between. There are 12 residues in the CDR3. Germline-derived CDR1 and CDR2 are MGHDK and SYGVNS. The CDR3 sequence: CASTPGDTEAFF. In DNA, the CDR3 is TGTGCCAGCACCCCAGGAGACACTGAAGCTTTCTTT.

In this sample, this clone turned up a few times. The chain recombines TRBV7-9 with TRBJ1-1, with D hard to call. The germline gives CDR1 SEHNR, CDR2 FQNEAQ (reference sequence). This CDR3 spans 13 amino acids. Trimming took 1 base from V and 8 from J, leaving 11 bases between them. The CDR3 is CASSLVGEPEAFF. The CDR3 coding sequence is TGTGCCAGCAGCTTAGTCGGGGAGCCCGAAGCTTTCTTT.

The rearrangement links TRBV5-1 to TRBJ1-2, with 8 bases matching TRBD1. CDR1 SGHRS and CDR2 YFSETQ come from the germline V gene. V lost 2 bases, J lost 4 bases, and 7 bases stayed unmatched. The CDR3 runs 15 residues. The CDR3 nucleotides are TGCGCCAGCAGCTTCCGGACAGGGCTTGGCTATGGCTACACCTTC. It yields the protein CASSFRTGLGYGYTF.

The CDR3 DNA is TGCGCCAGCAGTCAATCGGGACCGAGCTATGGCTACACCTTC. Its protein is CASSQSGPSYGYTF. This chain links TRBV23-1 with TRBJ1-2; D is possibly TRBD1 (5 bases). TRBV23-1 is an open reading frame whose function is uncertain. This CDR3 has 14 residues. V was cut by 0 bases and J by 4 bases, with 9 bases left in between.